A selection of T cell receptor beta chains follows, all from one sample in a study of regulatory T cells in long-lasting Graves disease. TCRdb fed the multiplex PCR reads into MiXCR, producing one record per CDR3 protein. The repertoire holds approximately 310,000 distinct CDR3 sequences, with 18% as singletons. Sample: peripheral blood mononuclear cells (PBMCs), taken at new diagnosis, from a patient treated with antithyroid drugs. The receptors were sampled from a female donor with Graves disease. CDR3s include the opening cysteine and the closing phenylalanine or tryptophan. Each record gives: V gene, D gene, clone size, J gene, CDR3 protein, CDR3 DNA. The D gene is left open where the match is weak. Size tells how often a clone was seen (once, few, many) or the class of an expanded clone, and some rows leave it out.

v_gene: TRBV27; d_gene: -; abundance: -; j_gene: TRBJ2-1; CDR3aa: CASSLASPQNYNEQFF; CDR3nt: TGTGCCAGCAGTTTAGCCAGTCCTCAAAACTACAATGAGCAGTTCTTC
v_gene: TRBV12-3/TRBV12-4; d_gene: -; abundance: many; j_gene: TRBJ1-2; CDR3aa: CASRGNYGYTF; CDR3nt: TGTGCCAGCAGAGGCAACTATGGCTACACCTTC
v_gene: TRBV2; d_gene: TRBD1; abundance: many; j_gene: TRBJ2-7; CDR3aa: CASTPDRASEQYF; CDR3nt: TGTGCCAGCACACCGGACAGGGCCAGCGAGCAGTACTTC
v_gene: TRBV5-1; d_gene: TRBD1; abundance: -; j_gene: TRBJ2-2; CDR3aa: CASTLSDRRNTGELFF; CDR3nt: TGCGCCAGCACCCTTTCGGACAGGAGGAACACCGGGGAGCTGTTTTTT
v_gene: TRBV28; d_gene: -; abundance: many; j_gene: TRBJ2-5; CDR3aa: CASSLWSRDWGETQYF; CDR3nt: TGTGCCAGCAGTCTGTGGTCAAGGGACTGGGGAGAGACCCAGTACTTC
v_gene: TRBV29-1; d_gene: TRBD1; abundance: -; j_gene: TRBJ2-4; CDR3aa: CSSWDRAKNIQYF; CDR3nt: TGCAGCTCCTGGGACAGGGCCAAAAACATTCAGTACTTC
v_gene: TRBV18; d_gene: -; abundance: once; j_gene: TRBJ1-5; CDR3aa: CPSSPYERQRGQPQHF; CDR3nt: TGTCCCAGCTCACCCTACGAACGACAAAGGGGTCAGCCCCAGCATTTT
v_gene: TRBV7-2; d_gene: TRBD2; abundance: few; j_gene: TRBJ2-7; CDR3aa: CASSLALSSGLAGYEQYF; CDR3nt: TGTGCCAGCAGCTTAGCCTTAAGCTCGGGACTAGCCGGCTACGAGCAGTACTTC
v_gene: TRBV11-3; d_gene: -; abundance: -; j_gene: TRBJ2-7; CDR3aa: CASSLTTLYEQYF; CDR3nt: TGTGCCAGCAGCTTAACTACCCTCTACGAGCAGTACTTC
v_gene: TRBV24-1; d_gene: -; abundance: many; j_gene: TRBJ2-2; CDR3aa: CATSDWIEGTLTGELFF; CDR3nt: TGTGCCACCAGTGATTGGATTGAGGGGACTCTGACCGGGGAGCTGTTTTTT
v_gene: TRBV19; d_gene: TRBD2; abundance: -; j_gene: TRBJ2-5; CDR3aa: CASSGIAGGGETQYF; CDR3nt: TGTGCCAGTAGCGGTATAGCGGGAGGGGGAGAGACCCAGTACTTC
v_gene: TRBV9; d_gene: TRBD2; abundance: many; j_gene: TRBJ2-5; CDR3aa: CASSVSGRAMETQYF; CDR3nt: TGTGCCAGCAGCGTTAGCGGGAGGGCCATGGAGACCCAGTACTTC
v_gene: TRBV5-5; d_gene: -; abundance: many; j_gene: TRBJ1-2; CDR3aa: CASSWGFRDYGYTF; CDR3nt: TGTGCCAGCAGCTGGGGGTTTCGGGACTATGGCTACACCTTC
v_gene: TRBV30; d_gene: -; abundance: many; j_gene: TRBJ2-3; CDR3aa: CAWSVGGTDTQYF; CDR3nt: TGTGCCTGGAGTGTAGGGGGCACAGATACGCAGTATTTT
v_gene: TRBV28; d_gene: -; abundance: many; j_gene: TRBJ2-1; CDR3aa: CASSRQYNEQFF; CDR3nt: TGTGCCAGCAGTAGACAGTACAATGAGCAGTTCTTC
v_gene: TRBV2; d_gene: TRBD2; abundance: -; j_gene: TRBJ2-3; CDR3aa: CASSVTGTSSADTQYF; CDR3nt: TGTGCCAGCAGTGTGACCGGGACTAGTTCGGCAGATACGCAGTATTTT
v_gene: TRBV2; d_gene: -; abundance: few; j_gene: TRBJ1-5; CDR3aa: CASSVEASNQPQHF; CDR3nt: TGTGCCAGCAGTGTTGAGGCTAGCAATCAGCCCCAGCATTTT
v_gene: TRBV6-1; d_gene: TRBD2; abundance: many; j_gene: TRBJ2-3; CDR3aa: CASSQGLAGGPGVDTQYF; CDR3nt: TGTGCCAGCAGTCAAGGACTAGCGGGAGGGCCGGGGGTAGATACGCAGTATTTT
v_gene: TRBV12-3/TRBV12-4; d_gene: TRBD1; abundance: -; j_gene: TRBJ2-1; CDR3aa: CASRLDRGAGEQFF; CDR3nt: TGTGCCAGCAGACTGGACAGGGGGGCAGGAGAGCAGTTCTTC
v_gene: TRBV27; d_gene: TRBD2; abundance: -; j_gene: TRBJ2-5; CDR3aa: CASSSAGAGQETQYF; CDR3nt: TGTGCCAGCAGTTCAGCGGGAGCGGGGCAAGAGACCCAGTACTTC
v_gene: TRBV12-3/TRBV12-4; d_gene: -; abundance: few; j_gene: TRBJ2-6; CDR3aa: CAIQWGANVLTF; CDR3nt: TGTGCCATCCAGTGGGGGGCCAACGTCCTGACTTTC
v_gene: TRBV29-1; d_gene: TRBD1; abundance: many; j_gene: TRBJ1-1; CDR3aa: CSVEVGTAEAFF; CDR3nt: TGCAGCGTTGAAGTCGGGACAGCAGAAGCTTTCTTT
v_gene: TRBV6-1; d_gene: -; abundance: -; j_gene: TRBJ2-7; CDR3aa: CASRIGPNYEQYF; CDR3nt: TGTGCCAGCAGAATCGGACCCAATTACGAGCAGTACTTC
v_gene: TRBV28; d_gene: -; abundance: many; j_gene: TRBJ1-4; CDR3aa: CASSGQFNEKLFF; CDR3nt: TGTGCCAGCAGCGGACAGTTTAATGAAAAACTGTTTTTT